A single sample is the source of the 15 T cell receptor beta chains below, sequenced in a study of T-cell reconstitution after alpha-beta-depleted transplantation in children. TCRbeta library preparation incorporated unique molecular identifiers. Each CDR3 protein is one row after TCRdb ran MiXCR on the PCR reads. This table holds about 440,000 distinct CDR3 sequences, over 40% found once. The sequenced sample was PBMCs, obtained before TCRalphabeta/CD19-depleted stem cell transplant. The receptors were sampled from a girl aged 2 to 10 with aplastic anemia, due to receive a stem cell transplant.

This chain joins TRBV12-3 or TRBV12-4 and TRBJ2-5; possible D gene TRBD1, 6 bases. The CDR3 runs 12 residues. V lost 5 bases and J lost 4, with 8 bases in between. DNA of the CDR3: TGTGCCAGCAGTAGACAGGTAGAGACCCAGTACTTC. Amino acid sequence: CASSRQVETQYF.

This clonotype was seen only once. This chain joins TRBV5-1 and TRBJ1-1; D is ambiguous. This CDR3 is 15 amino acids long. Germline assignment: CDR1 SGHRS and CDR2 YFSETQ. The V end was cut by 0 bases, the J end by 3 bases, with 12 bases between. CDR3 coding DNA: TGCGCCAGCAGCTTGGGGACGGAGGAGTACACTGAAGCTTTCTTT. Translating gives CASSLGTEEYTEAFF.

This chain connects TRBV29-1 to TRBJ1-5; D gene ambiguous. CDR1 is SQVTM, CDR2 ANQGSEA, per germline. The V and J ends lost 4 bases and 6 bases respectively, with 13 bases between them. The CDR3 has 13 residues. For the CDR3, the DNA is TGCAGCGTTGGAGATTTATGGGGTCAGCCCCAGCATTTT. Protein: CSVGDLWGQPQHF.

This clonotype was seen at least ten times. The J gene is TRBJ2-1, the V gene TRBV5-6; 7 nucleotides align to TRBD2. From germline, CDR1 is SGHDT and CDR2 YYEEEE. After removal of 3 bases from V and 0 bases from J, the junction contained 6 bases not matched to a gene. The CDR3 consists of 16 residues. CDR3 nucleotides: TGTGCCAGCAGCTCGATAAAGCGGGGCTCCTACAATGAGCAGTTCTTC. The encoded protein is CASSSIKRGSYNEQFF.

V gene TRBV6-5 combines with J gene TRBJ1-5; possibly TRBD1 for D (5 bases). CDR1 is MNHEY and CDR2 is SVGAGI in the germline V gene. Trimming removed 0 bases at V and 5 bases at J, with 11 bases between. The CDR3 has 15 amino acids. CDR3 sequence (DNA): TGTGCCAGCAGTTACTCGGGGACGGACCATCAGCCCCAGCATTTT. Translated, it gives CASSYSGTDHQPQHF.

J is TRBJ2-2 and V is TRBV10-3; tentative D call: TRBD1 (5 bases). Germline values: CDR1 ENHRY, CDR2 SYGVKD. Trimming removed 5 bases from V and 6 bases from J, with 22 bases in between. The CDR3 spans 17 residues. CDR3 bases: TGTGCCATCAGTAAGACAACCGACAGCGTTAACGCCGGGGAGCTGTTTTTT. This codes for CAISKTTDSVNAGELFF.

In its sample, this clonotype was seen a few times. This rearrangement joins TRBV29-1 to TRBJ2-6, with D maybe TRBD1 (6 bases). The V gene lost 5 bases and the J gene lost 4 bases, with 21 bases spanning the gap. This CDR3 comprises 17 residues. In germline, CDR1 is SQVTM, CDR2 ANQGSEA. The DNA for the CDR3 is TGCAGCGTTATAGACAGACAGGCTCTTTTCGGGGCCAACGTCCTGACTTTC. Its protein is CSVIDRQALFGANVLTF.

This clonotype was recorded a few times. CDR3 amino acids: CASSLYPGQGKANYGYTF. The CDR3 DNA reads as TGTGCCAGCAGTTTATACCCGGGACAGGGGAAGGCTAACTATGGCTACACCTTC. The J gene is TRBJ1-2, the V gene TRBV28, with TRBD1 matching 10 bases. The germline V gene encodes CDR1 MDHEN and CDR2 SYDVKM. There are 18 residues in the CDR3. The J segment lost 0 bases and the V segment lost 1 base, leaving 8 bases of the junction unmatched.

The chain recombines TRBV20-1 with TRBJ2-5; TRBD2 is a possible D gene (6 bases). Germline V gene lookup returns CDR1 DFQATT and CDR2 SNEGSKA (reference sequence). V lost 5 bases and J 5 bases, leaving 12 bases between the germline ends. The CDR3 is 12 residues long. The CDR3: CSAPGREETQYF. The CDR3 nucleotides read TGCAGTGCTCCAGGACGGGAGGAGACCCAGTACTTC.

This chain links TRBV20-1 with TRBJ1-2; D is uncertain. With 3 bases removed from V and 8 bases from J, the gap between germline ends came to 13 bases. Germline CDR1 is DFQATT and CDR2 is SNEGSKA (reference sequence). This CDR3 comprises 12 residues. CDR3: CSASGRVGGYTF. The CDR3, as DNA: TGCAGTGCTAGTGGCCGGGTCGGGGGCTACACCTTC.

This clonotype was counted ten times or more. The rearrangement uses TRBV5-1 and TRBJ2-2; 9 bases agree with TRBD1. The CDR3 is 15 residues long. Germline CDR1 and CDR2: SGHRS and YFSETQ. The V and J ends lost 4 bases and 1 base, in that order; junction bases with no gene match: 2. CDR3 sequence (DNA): TGCGCCAGCAGCACGGGACAGGGGAACACCGGGGAGCTGTTTTTT. Protein: CASSTGQGNTGELFF.

This chain connects TRBV10-3 to TRBJ2-3, with a weak D call TRBD1 (5 bases). The CDR3 spans 15 residues. Germline-derived CDR1 and CDR2 are ENHRY and SYGVKD. V was pared by 2 bases and J by 0 bases, with 9 bases between. CDR3 residues: CAISEDSRSTDTQYF. CDR3 sequence (DNA): TGTGCCATCAGTGAGGACAGCCGTAGCACAGATACGCAGTATTTT.

In its sample, this clonotype was seen a few times. The gene calls are TRBV7-2 and TRBJ2-6, with D unresolved. Between the trimmed V and J ends, which lost 3 bases and 3 bases, there was a span of 12 bases. CDR1 is SGHTA, CDR2 FQGNSA, per germline. The CDR3 contains 16 residues. The CDR3 nucleotides read TGTGCCAGCAGCTTGGGCATCGCAGTTGGGGCCAACGTCCTGACTTTC. Translated, it gives CASSLGIAVGANVLTF. Looking up the rest from reference TRBV7-2 and TRBJ2-6 gives the full variable domain: GAGVSQSPSNKVTEKGKDVELRCDPISGHTALYWYRQSLGQGLEFLIYFQGNSAPDKSGLPSDRFSAERTGGSVSTLTIQRTQQEDSAVYLCASSLGIAVGANVLTFGAGSRLTVL.

This clonotype was seen repeatedly, ten times or more. CDR3 nucleotides: TGTGCCAGCAGTTCCGGGGCAGTTAATTCACCCCTCCACTTT. It codes for CASSSGAVNSPLHF. The J gene is TRBJ1-6, the V gene TRBV28; a weak D match, TRBD1 (5 bases). CDR3 length equals 14 residues. The V gene lost 4 bases and the J gene lost 6 bases, with 10 bases spanning the gap. Germline-derived CDR1 and CDR2 are MDHEN and SYDVKM.

V gene TRBV29-1 combines with J gene TRBJ1-1; D call uncertain. V lost 3 bases, J lost 3 bases, and 11 bases lay in between. This CDR3 region has 13 residues. From germline, CDR1 is SQVTM and CDR2 ANQGSEA. As DNA, the CDR3 is TGCAGCGTTGATCGTGGCGCGGACACTGAAGCTTTCTTT. It translates to CSVDRGADTEAFF.